Listed below are T cell receptor beta chains from one sample, sequenced in a study of CD8 T cells in Susac syndrome. TCRdb independently ran MiXCR on the immunoSEQ multiplex PCR reads; one entry per CDR3 protein. The sample holds 65,000 to 80,000 distinct CDR3 sequences, roughly 90% seen once. The specimen sequenced was CD8+ T cells from PBMCs. The receptors shown here come from a human donor with multiple sclerosis. CDR3s include the opening cysteine and the closing phenylalanine or tryptophan. Fields, in order: V gene, clone size, CDR3 protein. Clone size is stated in some rows and not others, as once, few, many or a class when expanded.

>TRBV5-1|NA
CATQTSRGVNTGELFF
>TRBV2|NA
CASSQGYEQYF
>TRBV23-1|NA
CASSQSGVGAREGFNQPQHF
>TRBV19|NA
CASSRAAGGIYNEQFF
>TRBV6-6|NA
CASSYQGLGTEAFF
>TRBV6-5|NA
CASRPLREETQYF
>TRBV19|once
CASSIAGGSSYNEQFF
>TRBV28|NA
CASSLPRRYEQYF
>TRBV28|NA
CASSLQVEGQETQYF
>TRBV6-7|NA
CASSKTPDRVMIEQYF
>TRBV3-1|NA
CASSPGLAGGTEQFF
>TRBV5-5|NA
CASSEQETQYF
>TRBV19|NA
CASTPGGMGYEQYF
>TRBV27|NA
CASSSQQGSPAFF
>TRBV29-1|NA
CSVVYPPGNTEAFF
>TRBV20-1|NA
CSARTQGNNEQFF
>TRBV19|NA
CASSIGSAPQHF
>TRBV9|NA
CASSVGSYPLETQYF
>TRBV6-5|once
CASSYVPGLAGDNTGELFF
>TRBV7-2|NA
CASSLRGSSYNEQFF
>TRBV11-1|NA
CASSLMGNPQETQYF
>TRBV7-6|NA
CASSSRDRDVDTQYF
>TRBV5-6|NA
CASSSGWTGIGEKLFF
>TRBV5-4|NA
CASSVSGGDTGELFF
>TRBV12-3/TRBV12-4|NA
CASRQYYNEQFF
>TRBV2|NA
CASRASYNEQFF
>TRBV4-3|NA
CASSLRAGTEAFF
>TRBV5-6|NA
CASSLLTGGDEQFF
>TRBV9|NA
CASSERGSDTRGYTF
>TRBV9|NA
CASGHEQFF
>TRBV18|NA
CASSPPNRVWTEAFF
>TRBV12-3/TRBV12-4|NA
CASSFQSGRNNEQFF
>TRBV5-1|NA
CASSGGQGDSKTQYF
>TRBV29-1|NA
CSVEAGTYEQYF
>TRBV9|few
CASSPGTDYGYTF
>TRBV12-3/TRBV12-4|NA
CASSRGLYEQYF
>TRBV6-1|NA
CASRPFPGRKASETQYF
>TRBV28|NA
CASSLYGGVKYEQYF
>TRBV28|NA
CASSLVRDAGELFF
>TRBV5-1|NA
CASSFPLAGGYEQFF
>TRBV2|NA
CASLENTGANVLTF
>TRBV25-1|NA
CASSDDPPSSEQYF
>TRBV19|NA
CASTSGSSTGELFF
>TRBV6-1|NA
CASSPGLAGGYNEQFF
>TRBV7-8|NA
CASSSFGAGSILSNQPQHF
>TRBV7-9|NA
CASSTRLGTQETQYF